The clone carrying this T cell receptor beta chain was seen just once. The source of the sample is a study of T cell changes during pregnancy in multiple sclerosis. The repertoire was sequenced with immunoSEQ multiplex PCR; TCRdb's copy has only in-frame clones and lacks some. The sample gives about 46,000 clones, 90% to 95% of which show up once; roughly 4% is in the top ten. Losses at the gene ends were 3 bases for V and 8 bases for J; bases not matched to a gene: 10. The CDR3 has 15 residues. Germline V CDR1 and CDR2: SGDLS, YYNGEE. The clonotype was recovered from a female donor with multiple sclerosis, enrolled in a pregnancy study. The sample was CD8+ T cells from peripheral blood mononuclear cells, taken in the first trimester of pregnancy. The chain employs TRBV9 and TRBJ2-2; 7 positions match TRBD1. CDR3 loop: CASSAPQGSLGELFF. The CDR3 DNA is TGTGCCAGCAGCGCCCCACAGGGGAGTTTGGGGGAGCTGTTTTTT.